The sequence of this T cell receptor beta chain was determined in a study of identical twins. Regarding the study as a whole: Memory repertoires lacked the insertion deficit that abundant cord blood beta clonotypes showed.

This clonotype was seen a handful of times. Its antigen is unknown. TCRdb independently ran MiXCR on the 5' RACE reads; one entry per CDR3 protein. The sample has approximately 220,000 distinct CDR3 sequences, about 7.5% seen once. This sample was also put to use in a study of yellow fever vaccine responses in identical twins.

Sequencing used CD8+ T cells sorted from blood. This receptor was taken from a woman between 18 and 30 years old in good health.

CDR3: CASSQGVTANWDSPLHF. The DNA of the CDR3 is TGTGCCAGCAGCCAAGGTGTAACAGCCAATTGGGATTCACCCCTCCACTTT. The V call is TRBV3-1, the J call TRBJ1-6, with D hard to call. The CDR3 totals 17 residues. CDR1 is LGHDT, CDR2 YNNKEL, per germline (reference sequence). The V end lost 1 base, the J end lost 8 bases, and 18 bases lay between the germline ends. Full variable domain (outside the CDR3, taken from reference TRBV3-1 and TRBJ1-6): DTAVSQTPKYLVTQMGNDKSIKCEQNLGHDTMYWYKQDSKKFLKIMFSYNNKELIINETVPNRFSPKSPDKAHLNLHINSLELGDSAVYFCASSQGVTANWDSPLHFGNGTRLTVT.